The T cell receptor (beta chain) under discussion was sequenced for a study of OX40 agonist ivuxolimab in advanced cancers. Turning to the study itself: Patients were infused with ivuxolimab every 2 weeks at 0.01 to 10 mg/kg.

The ends were cut back, 0 bases at V and 0 bases at J, with 13 bases in the middle. The CDR3 totals 17 residues. Germline CDR1 SGHRS, CDR2 YFSETQ. Clones were sequenced by immunoSEQ multiplex PCR, and TCRdb holds only the in-frame ones, with some missing. The sample records some 30,000 clones, about 74% being singletons. This chain joins TRBV5-1 and TRBJ1-3; maybe TRBD1 (6 bases). The sample here was CD4+ or CD8+ T cells sorted from blood, taken in a trial of the OX40 agonist ivuxolimab. The TCR originated in an adult with an advanced solid tumor such as melanoma, head and neck, liver or kidney cancer. Written as DNA, the CDR3 is TGCGCCAGCAGCTTGGCCGCAGGGGCAAACTCTGGAAACACCATATATTTT. This translates into CASSLAAGANSGNTIYF.